This T cell receptor beta chain was captured by sequencing in a study of blood T cell repertoires in COVID-19 (dated by TCRdb to 2018 to 2021). The study in broad terms: Samples covering the acute and convalescent phases of COVID-19 were provided by collaborators in the United States, Italy and Spain. Subjects who had been exposed to COVID-19, were actively infected with it, or had recovered from it provided the deeply sampled blood TCRbeta repertoires that made up the dataset. The sample metadata nearly always contained a de-identified subject ID, COVID-19 status, age in years and sex. The samples were drawn from two sources: the first 160 participants of the ongoing ImmuneRACE study, and over 950 subjects contributed by 6 global collaborators. A freely available public database, intended as a resource for researchers studying the immune response to SARS-CoV-2, is where the repertoires were released. Where available, HLA class I and class II types were obtained from metadata supplied by the sample provider rather than from assay-based typing. The material from the prospective study consisted of cDNA or gDNA derived from T cells, B-cell-depleted T cells, or PBMCs.

Whole blood was collected in K2EDTA tubes by collaborating institutions according to the institutions' own protocols. For TCRbeta analysis, collaborators shipped samples in one of three forms: frozen whole blood, isolated PBMCs, or DNA extracted from either of those sample types. In regard to this clone: Its antigen specificity is not known. One base away there is no much larger clone; base qualities are not given.

Including cysteine and phenylalanine, the CDR3 has 12 amino acids. Only the CDR3 DNA is retained, 36 bases long and in frame from the first base. V is reduced by 4 bases and J by 2 bases, leaving a spacing of 9 bases between them. CDR1 SQVTM and CDR2 ANQGSEA were looked up in the germline V gene. TCRbeta CDR3 regions were amplified from genomic DNA using the immunoSEQ Assay, a bias-controlled multiplex PCR. On the authors' methods: Nucleated cell counts per sample were estimated from amplification of reference gene primers within the assay. To quantify the absolute abundance of each unique TCRbeta CDR3 rearrangement, sequence reads were collapsed and filtered. For each sample, productive Simpson clonality was calculated as the square root of Simpson's diversity index over productive rearrangements. In TCRdb, the immuneACCESS table is reduced to in-frame sequences with V and J assigned. These tables do not hold every clone; where another copy was compared, an unresolved V gene accounts for under half, and the others remain unexplained. For V, J and clone size, that table is used; D and trimming come from the DNA. The table for this sample lists about 190,000 clones; 78% of them were counted only once. The top ten constitute 2.5% to 3% of the sample.

The paper as a whole reports these results and caveats: How much clinical and demographic metadata was included differed by source and by participant, and the metadata was provided uncurated.

This chain is built from TRBV29-1 and TRBJ2-7; a tentative D call is TRBD1 (5 bases match). Input material: peripheral blood. The TCR sequence derives from an elderly woman with active or convalescent COVID-19. At the DNA level, the sequence is TGCAGCGTTGCCCAGGGAACCTACGAGCAGTACTTC. Its amino acids are CSVAQGTYEQYF.